These 32 T cell receptor beta chains were sequenced from one sample in a study of shared clonotypes between healthy human individuals (dated by TCRdb to 2019 to 2021). Library method: the immunoSEQ multiplex PCR assay. Entries here come from immuneACCESS through TCRdb and include only in-frame sequences with V and J called. Some clones fail to appear in such tables; in the studies checked, an unresolved V gene covers under half of the shortfall, and the cause of the remainder is unknown. Across this sample there are 2 million to 2.5 million clones, with roughly 95% seen only once. The ten largest clones capture more than 0.1% of the sample. Sample: naive CD4+ T cells sorted from blood. Per the publication, the cell subset or site label means: CD45RA+ positively selected. These receptors came from a young man in good health.

J is TRBJ1-2 and V is TRBV5-1; TRBD1 aligns across 11 bases. Looked up from germline, CDR1 is SGHRS and CDR2 is YFSETQ. After removal of 2 bases from V and 3 bases from J, the junction contained 3 bases not matched to a gene. The CDR3 covers 15 residues. This CDR3 is CASSFPGQGDYGYTF. In DNA form, the CDR3 reads TGCGCCAGCAGCTTCCCGGGACAGGGGGACTATGGCTACACCTTC. Combining the CDR3 with reference TRBV5-1 and TRBJ1-2 gives the whole variable domain KAGVTQTPRYLIKTRGQQVTLSCSPISGHRSVSWYQQTPGQGLQFLFEYFSETQRNKGNFPGRFSGRQFSNSRSEMNVSTLELGDSALYLCASSFPGQGDYGYTFGSGTRLTVV.

This clone was counted once. The genes are TRBV10-3 and TRBJ1-1, with D unclear. The CDR3 extends over 15 amino acids. The germline V gene has CDR1 ENHRY and CDR2 SYGVKD. The ends were cut back, 8 bases at V and 0 bases at J, with 16 bases in the middle. The CDR3 DNA reads as TGTGCCATCGTCCCCTGGGGAGTCATGAACACTGAAGCTTTCTTT. As protein: CAIVPWGVMNTEAFF.

Details on this clone: Other DNA variants within this sample encode the same CDR3. This chain uses TRBV19 with TRBJ1-1; D call uncertain. Between the trimmed V and J ends, which lost 3 bases and 1 base, there was a span of 6 bases. Germline V gives CDR1 LNHDA, CDR2 SQIVND (reference sequence). This CDR3 has 13 amino acids. The DNA for the CDR3 is TGTGCCAGTAGTATCGGCCGGAACACTGAAGCTTTCTTT. Protein sequence: CASSIGRNTEAFF.

This chain uses TRBV4-3 with TRBJ1-5; D is ambiguous. From germline, CDR1 is LGHNA and CDR2 YSLEER. The CDR3 is made up of 13 amino acids. Trimming stripped 2 bases from V and 4 bases from J, with 6 bases between. The CDR3 loop reads CASSQYGNQPQHF. The CDR3 DNA reads TGCGCCAGCAGCCAATATGGGAATCAGCCCCAGCATTTT.

The chain has TRBV19 and TRBJ1-5; D call uncertain. Germline loops: CDR1 LNHDA, CDR2 SQIVND (reference sequence). V gave up 0 bases and J gave up 0 bases, with 3 bases separating them. There are 14 residues in the CDR3. Written as DNA, the CDR3 is TGTGCCAGTAGTATAGACAATAGCAATCAGCCCCAGCATTTT. Translating gives CASSIDNSNQPQHF.

The chain is built from TRBV18 and TRBJ1-4; D might be TRBD1 (6 bases). There are 15 residues in the CDR3. CDR1 and CDR2 from the germline V gene are KGHSH and LQKENI. V was cut by 2 bases and J by 8 bases, with 15 bases left in between. The CDR3 bases are TGTGCCAGCTCACCATCCGGGGGCCCCGGAGAAAAACTGTTTTTT. This codes for CASSPSGGPGEKLFF.

The chain joins TRBV19 to TRBJ2-3, with 11 bases lining up with TRBD2. Per germline, CDR1 LNHDA and CDR2 SQIVND (reference sequence). V shed 7 bases, J shed 3 bases, and the junction held 9 bases outside the gene matches. This CDR3 spans 16 amino acids. The CDR3 is CASTQTTSGRTDTQYF. The DNA of the CDR3 is TGTGCCAGTACCCAGACTACTAGCGGGAGAACAGATACGCAGTATTTT.

The sample holds one count of this clone. V and J are TRBV25-1 and TRBJ2-4; 9 bases agree with TRBD1. Germline V gene sequence: CDR1 MGHDK, CDR2 SYGVNS. Germline trimming cut 4 bases from V and 2 bases from J; bases unmatched to any gene: 12. The CDR3 is 18 amino acids. The CDR3 spells CASSAVTGTGSTKNIQYF. The DNA of the CDR3 is TGTGCCAGCAGTGCCGTTACCGGGACAGGGTCAACCAAAAACATTCAGTACTTC.

V and J are TRBV5-1 and TRBJ2-7; 11 bases line up with TRBD2. Germline CDR1 and CDR2: SGHRS and YFSETQ. CDR3 size: 14 residues. The V and J ends lost 4 bases and 8 bases, in that order; junction bases with no gene match: 8. The CDR3 here is CASSVGGLADQQYF. For the CDR3, the DNA is TGCGCCAGCAGCGTTGGGGGACTAGCGGACCAGCAGTACTTC.

The chain couples TRBV27 to TRBJ2-7; D is possibly TRBD1 (5 bases). Germline lookup yields CDR1 MNHEY and CDR2 SMNVEV (reference sequence). Trimming took 3 bases from V and 2 from J, leaving 17 bases between them. This CDR3 spans 16 amino acids. The CDR3 loop reads CASSFSRQGRTYEQYF. The CDR3 DNA reads TGTGCCAGCAGTTTTAGTAGGCAGGGTCGAACCTACGAGCAGTACTTC.

This clone was counted once. The chain recombines TRBV10-1 with TRBJ2-3, with D perhaps matching TRBD2 (5 bases). The CDR3 runs to 16 residues. V was cut by 0 bases and J by 4 bases, with 14 bases left in between. Germline lookup yields CDR1 WNHNN and CDR2 SYGVQD (reference sequence). As DNA, the CDR3 is TGCGCCAGCAGTGAGTCGACTTCGGGAAAGGCAGATACGCAGTATTTT. This gives the protein CASSESTSGKADTQYF.

Turning to this clone: Other DNA sequences from this sample encode an identical CDR3 as well. The rearrangement links TRBV6-5 to TRBJ2-7; D gene ambiguous. Deletions cut 8 bases from V and 3 bases from J, with 8 bases between. Per the germline V gene, CDR1 is MNHEY and CDR2 is SVGAGI. CDR3 length: 11 amino acids. The DNA for the CDR3 is TGTGCCAGCCGAACCAGCTACGAGCAGTACTTC. Amino acids: CASRTSYEQYF.

The CDR3 protein is CASGLAQSSYNEQFF. CDR3 DNA sequence: TGTGCTAGTGGTCTAGCGCAGAGCTCCTACAATGAGCAGTTCTTC. This chain links TRBV12-5 with TRBJ2-1; tentative D call: TRBD2 (6 bases). Trimming removed 5 bases at V and 0 bases at J, with 11 bases between. Germline values: CDR1 LGHNT, CDR2 FRNRAP. The CDR3 is 15 residues long.

CDR3: CASSYPVTGELFF. The CDR3 nucleotides are TGTGCCAGCAGTTATCCCGTCACCGGGGAGCTGTTTTTT. The genes are TRBV6-5 and TRBJ2-2; D is uncertain. This CDR3 region has 13 residues. Germline V gene data show CDR1 as MNHEY and CDR2 as SVGAGI. Trimming took off 3 bases at V and 4 bases at J, with 6 bases between the two ends.

The chain recombines TRBV30 with TRBJ1-5; D is possibly TRBD1 (6 bases). Germline V gives CDR1 GTSNPN, CDR2 SVGIG (reference sequence). The CDR3 is 14 residues long. Deletions cut 1 base from V and 1 base from J, with 8 bases between. The CDR3 loop reads CAWSGTGSNQPQHF. The CDR3 DNA sequence: TGTGCCTGGAGTGGAACAGGGAGCAATCAGCCCCAGCATTTT.

The chain combines TRBV5-4 with TRBJ2-7; TRBD2 matches at 7 bases. The CDR3 has 15 amino acids. Per the germline V gene, CDR1 is SGHNT and CDR2 is YYREEE (reference sequence). Germline trimming cut 4 bases from V and 0 bases from J; bases unmatched to any gene: 7. CDR3 sequence reads: CASSPAGRSSYEQYF. The CDR3 coding sequence is TGTGCCAGCAGCCCGGCCGGGAGGAGCTCCTACGAGCAGTACTTC.

The genes are TRBV4-2 and TRBJ2-7; 10 bases agree with TRBD2. V gave up 4 bases and J gave up 3 bases; unmatched junction bases: 24. This CDR3 contains 21 residues. Per germline, CDR1 LGHNA and CDR2 YNFKEQ. Here the CDR3 DNA reads TGTGCCAGCAGCCTGTCACACTCTTCCGGGACTAGCGTACGATTCGTCTACGAGCAGTACTTC. Amino acids: CASSLSHSSGTSVRFVYEQYF.

For this clone: Distinct nucleotide sequences in the sample also encode this CDR3. This sequence joins TRBV6-1 and TRBJ1-6, with D possibly TRBD1 on 6 matching bases. The CDR3 sequence is 15 residues long. V shed 2 bases and J shed 4 bases, with 9 bases lying between them. Germline CDR1 reads MNHNS; CDR2 reads SASEGT. CDR3 DNA: TGTGCCAGCAGTGAACAGGGGCGTTATAATTCACCCCTCCACTTT. The encoded protein is CASSEQGRYNSPLHF.

This chain joins TRBV19 and TRBJ2-2; D remains unclear. Trimming took 3 bases from V and 4 from J, leaving 9 bases between them. Germline V gene sequence: CDR1 LNHDA, CDR2 SQIVND (reference sequence). The CDR3 is made up of 14 amino acids. CDR3 nucleotide sequence: TGTGCCAGTAGTATTATCTTTTCCACCGGGGAGCTGTTTTTT. As protein: CASSIIFSTGELFF.

This rearrangement joins TRBV10-3 to TRBJ2-5; D may be TRBD1 or TRBD2 (5 bases each). This CDR3 is built from 14 residues. Trimming removed 4 bases at V and 3 bases at J, with 12 bases between. Germline V gives CDR1 ENHRY, CDR2 SYGVKD. The CDR3, as DNA: TGTGCCATCAGTGGGGAAGCGGACAAAGAGACCCAGTACTTC. Translating gives CAISGEADKETQYF.

The chain carries TRBV18 and TRBJ2-7; 11 bases are a match to TRBD1. Germline values: CDR1 KGHSH, CDR2 LQKENI. The CDR3 has 15 amino acids. V shed 6 bases, J shed 7 bases, and the junction held 11 bases outside the gene matches. The CDR3 loop is CASSSGTGGSEEQYF. The CDR3 bases are TGTGCCAGCTCGTCCGGGACAGGGGGTTCGGAAGAGCAGTACTTC.

The V and J genes are TRBV9 and TRBJ1-2; D not resolved. The CDR3 runs to 15 residues. CDR1 and CDR2 from the germline V gene are SGDLS and YYNGEE. With 0 bases removed from V and 0 bases from J, the gap between germline ends came to 9 bases. CDR3 sequence: CASSVDLGSNYGYTF. As DNA, the CDR3 is TGTGCCAGCAGCGTAGATCTAGGGTCTAACTATGGCTACACCTTC.

The rearrangement links TRBV2 to TRBJ1-4; D possibly corresponds to TRBD1 (6 bases). V was cut by 4 bases and J by 2 bases, with 14 bases left in between. Germline values: CDR1 SNHLY, CDR2 FYNNEI. The CDR3 totals 16 residues. DNA for the CDR3: TGTGCCAGCAGTGCCCGACGACAGGTGACTAATGAAAAACTGTTTTTT. Residues: CASSARRQVTNEKLFF.

The chain carries TRBV13 and TRBJ1-2; D gene uncertain. Germline V gene lookup returns CDR1 PRHDT and CDR2 FYEKMQ (reference sequence). The CDR3 is made up of 14 amino acids. V lost 2 bases and J 4 bases, leaving 11 bases between the germline ends. CDR3 nucleotide sequence: TGTGCCAGCAGCTTACCCTTACGGGGCTATGGCTACACCTTC. Residues: CASSLPLRGYGYTF.

This chain joins TRBV7-2 and TRBJ1-4; no clear D. From germline, CDR1 is SGHTA and CDR2 FQGNSA. V was trimmed by 5 bases and J by 8 bases, leaving 15 bases between them. The CDR3 runs 14 residues. This CDR3 reads CASSRSRAAEKLFF. CDR3 nucleotide sequence: TGTGCCAGCAGCCGAAGCCGGGCGGCGGAAAAACTGTTTTTT.

The gene calls are TRBV6-1 and TRBJ2-1, with D possibly TRBD2 on 6 matching bases. There are 16 residues in the CDR3. Per the germline V gene, CDR1 is MNHNS and CDR2 is SASEGT. The V gene lost 3 bases and the J gene lost 7 bases, with 19 bases spanning the gap. The CDR3 bases are TGTGCCAGCAGTGATACGGGACTCGCAGGTTTGAATGAGCAGTTCTTC. It specifies CASSDTGLAGLNEQFF.

In the case of this clone: A much larger clone differs by one base, so this may be a read error. V and J are TRBV25-1 and TRBJ1-1; D is unresolved. Trimming took 10 bases from V and 0 from J, leaving 6 bases between them. CDR1 and CDR2 (germline): MGHDK, SYGVNS. This CDR3 has 11 residues. The chain's CDR3 is CATTLNTEAFF. The DNA of the CDR3 is TGTGCCACCACACTGAACACTGAAGCTTTCTTT.

V and J are TRBV6-6 and TRBJ2-7; 10 bases align to TRBD1. The CDR3 runs 13 residues. V was pared by 8 bases and J by 7 bases, with 8 bases of the junction left unmatched. Per the germline V gene, CDR1 is MNHNY and CDR2 is SVGAGI (reference sequence). CDR3 sequence reads: CASVQTGGGEQYF. The CDR3 coding sequence is TGTGCCAGCGTCCAGACAGGGGGCGGTGAGCAGTACTTC.

The rearrangement uses TRBV18 and TRBJ1-1, with D uncertain. CDR3 size: 14 residues. CDR1 KGHSH and CDR2 LQKENI come from the germline V gene. V was pared by 7 bases and J by 4 bases, with 16 bases between. CDR3 nucleotide sequence: TGTGCCAGCTTTCGTGAGGGTTGGGGCACTGAAGCTTTCTTT. It translates to CASFREGWGTEAFF. Full variable domain (remainder filled in from reference TRBV18 and TRBJ1-1): NAGVMQNPRHLVRRRGQEARLRCSPMKGHSHVYWYRQLPEEGLKFMVYLQKENIIDESGMPKERFSAEFPKEGPSILRIQQVVRGDSAAYFCASFREGWGTEAFFGQGTRLTVV.

Regarding this clone: The same CDR3 arises from other DNA sequences in this sample as well. The V gene is TRBV28, the J gene TRBJ1-4; 9 bases are a match to TRBD1. V shed 2 bases and J 8 bases; nucleotides not matched to a gene: 3. The CDR3 length is 14 residues. The germline gives CDR1 MDHEN, CDR2 SYDVKM. CDR3 nucleotides: TGTGCCAGCAGTTTAACAGGGGGCGGGGAAAAACTGTTTTTT. It yields the protein CASSLTGGGEKLFF.

J is TRBJ1-6 and V is TRBV10-3; the D gene is possibly TRBD1 (5 bases). The CDR3 is made up of 12 amino acids. Trimming stripped 6 bases from V and 7 bases from J, with 7 bases between. CDR1 and CDR2 from the germline V gene are ENHRY and SYGVKD. The CDR3 nucleotides are TGTGCCATCAGAGGGACCAATTCACCCCTCCACTTT. Translating it yields CAIRGTNSPLHF.

The chain uses TRBV2 and TRBJ1-3; D gene uncertain. CDR3 size: 13 residues. Trimming cost V 6 bases and J 4 bases, with 10 bases left between them. Germline values: CDR1 SNHLY, CDR2 FYNNEI. The CDR3 DNA reads as TGTGCCAGCAGGCTCTTGATGGGAAACACCATATATTTT. This encodes CASRLLMGNTIYF. Combining the CDR3 with reference TRBV2 and TRBJ1-3 gives the whole variable domain EPEVTQTPSHQVTQMGQEVILRCVPISNHLYFYWYRQILGQKVEFLVSFYNNEISEKSEIFDDQFSVERPDGSNFTLKIRSTKLEDSAMYFCASRLLMGNTIYFGEGSWLTVV.